The sequence of this T cell receptor beta chain was determined in a study of blood T cell repertoires in COVID-19. Across the study: From the United States, Italy and Spain came samples of acute and convalescent COVID-19. PBMCs, B-cell-depleted T cells, or T cells provided the cDNA or gDNA that made up the material.

The CDR3 runs to 14 residues. Trimming pared 1 base from V and 4 bases from J, leaving 13 bases between. The germline gives CDR1 SQVTM, CDR2 ANQGSEA. As processed by the authors: Amplified reference gene primers provided the basis for estimating nucleated cell counts. Method: immunoSEQ multiplex PCR; TCRdb's copy keeps in-frame clones and lacks some. D and trimming were read from the DNA, whereas the V and J calls and clone size are those reported in that table. Of about 340,000 clones listed, over 70% are singletons. Material: peripheral blood. This TCR was recovered from a young man with active or convalescent COVID-19. The chain is built from TRBV29-1 and TRBJ2-5, with D possibly TRBD1 on 6 matching bases. CDR3 in DNA: TGCAGCGTTGAAGGGACAGAATGGGGAGAGACCCAGTACTTC. Translating gives CSVEGTEWGETQYF.